Each of the 19 T cell receptor beta chains below was sequenced from the same sample in a study of immune evolution from preneoplasia to lung adenocarcinoma (dated by TCRdb to about 2021). Libraries were built with the immunoSEQ multiplex PCR assay. This immuneACCESS table, as held by TCRdb, lists in-frame sequences with V and J called but not all clones. Of the missing ones, under half trace to an unresolved V gene in checked studies; the others have no known cause. Here the sample has some 9,000 clones; about 81% occur a single time. Around 3.1% of the sample lies in the top ten. Sample: FFPE lung adenocarcinoma in situ tissue. This specimen's cell subset or site label, per the study, means: preinvasive adenocarcinoma in situ (AIS). The receptors derive from a person between 65 and 79 years old with lung adenocarcinoma.

The gene calls are TRBV6-5 and TRBJ1-6; no firm D call. This CDR3 region has 14 residues. Trimming shortened V by 7 bases and J by 10 bases, and 17 bases separated the two germline ends. Looked up from germline, CDR1 is MNHEY and CDR2 is SVGAGI. In DNA, the CDR3 is TGTGCCAGCAAGGTTAGAGGTTTGGACTCACCCCTCCACTTT. Amino acids: CASKVRGLDSPLHF.

The chain uses TRBV2 and TRBJ1-3, with a possible D match to TRBD1 (5 bases). CDR3 length equals 12 residues. Trimming left V 8 bases short and J 2 bases short, with 7 bases between. Germline V gene sequence: CDR1 SNHLY, CDR2 FYNNEI. This chain's CDR3 is CASGGTGNTIYF. In nucleotides, the CDR3 is TGTGCCAGCGGGGGGACTGGAAACACCATATATTTT.

A note on this clone: The germline gene is not matched at one end of the junction; a read error may be the cause. The genes are TRBV11-3 and TRBJ2-3; the match to TRBD2 covers 8 bases. The CDR3 has 12 amino acids. Germline CDR1 SGHNT, CDR2 YENEEA. DNA for the CDR3: TGTGCCAGCAGCTTAGGCGGGGGGCCTCCTAACTTT. This gives the protein CASSLGGGPPNF. The complete variable domain, with remaining parts taken from reference TRBV11-3 and TRBJ2-3, reads EAGVVQSPRYKIIEKKQPVAFWCNPISGHNTLYWYLQNLGQGPELLIRYENEEAVDDSQLPKDRFSAERLKGVDSTLKIQPAELGDSAVYLCASSLGGGPPNFGPGTRLTVL.

The J gene is TRBJ2-1, the V gene TRBV2; D is possibly TRBD1 or TRBD2 (5 bases each). The V end lost 3 bases, the J end lost 13 bases, and 10 bases lay between the germline ends. CDR1 is SNHLY, CDR2 FYNNEI, per germline. CDR3 size: 11 residues. DNA for the CDR3: TGTGCCAGCAGTGAGCCGGGACCCCAGTTCTTC. Its translation: CASSEPGPQFF.

J is TRBJ2-2 and V is TRBV7-8; tentative D call: TRBD2 (5 bases). V gave up 5 bases and J gave up 2 bases, with 21 bases separating them. Germline values: CDR1 SGHVS, CDR2 FQNEAQ. CDR3 length: 18 amino acids. CDR3 nucleotide sequence: TGTGCCAGCAGCCCGTGGACTGGAAGATGGGAAAACACCGGGGAGCTGTTTTTT. This translates into CASSPWTGRWENTGELFF.

V gene TRBV12-5 combines with J gene TRBJ2-1; 7 nucleotides line up with TRBD1. Per germline, CDR1 LGHNT and CDR2 FRNRAP. J gave up 3 bases and V 5 bases, and 10 bases lay outside the gene matches. The CDR3 length is 16 residues. This chain's CDR3 is CASGLKTGSNYNEQFF. CDR3 bases: TGTGCTAGTGGTCTCAAGACAGGGTCGAACTACAATGAGCAGTTCTTC.

This sequence joins TRBV6-4 and TRBJ2-2; D gene ambiguous. Trimming cost V 5 bases and J 4 bases, with 11 bases left between them. The V gene's germline CDR1 is MRHNA and CDR2 SNTAGT. The CDR3 consists of 14 residues. The CDR3 DNA follows: TGTGCCAGCAGTTCCTCCCCGGGCACCGGGGAGCTGTTTTTT. It codes for CASSSSPGTGELFF.

This clone has just one count. V usage is TRBV6-5 and J usage is TRBJ2-2; 7 positions agree with TRBD1. Trimming removed 8 bases from V and 6 bases from J; junction bases left unmatched: 12. This CDR3 has 15 residues. Germline assignment: CDR1 MNHEY and CDR2 SVGAGI. The CDR3 sequence: CASRPSSGGAGELFF. As DNA, the CDR3 is TGTGCCAGCCGACCTAGTTCAGGGGGTGCCGGGGAGCTGTTTTTT.

The rearrangement uses TRBV9 and TRBJ2-2, with TRBD2 identical over 7 bases. V lost 4 bases and J lost 0; bases outside the gene matches: 9. Germline assignment: CDR1 SGDLS and CDR2 YYNGEE. This CDR3 has 17 residues. The CDR3 coding sequence is TGTGCCAGCAGCCCCTTCGCTAGCGGTGCGAACACCGGGGAGCTGTTTTTT. Protein sequence: CASSPFASGANTGELFF.

The rearrangement links TRBV9 to TRBJ1-4; TRBD1 matches 10 bases. V trimming: 2 bases; J trimming: 7 bases; junction bases outside the gene matches: 2. Germline lookup yields CDR1 SGDLS and CDR2 YYNGEE. CDR3 size: 14 residues. CDR3 in amino acids: CASSVGQGTEKLFF. For the CDR3, the DNA is TGTGCCAGCAGCGTGGGACAGGGGACTGAAAAACTGTTTTTT.

This chain links TRBV30 with TRBJ2-5, with a tentative D call TRBD1 (5 bases). With 7 bases removed from V and 1 base from J, the gap between germline ends came to 13 bases. Germline V lookup: CDR1 GTSNPN, CDR2 SVGIG (reference sequence). The CDR3 has 13 residues. The CDR3 spells CASEAGSQETQYF. CDR3 coding DNA: TGTGCCTCTGAAGCAGGGTCCCAAGAGACCCAGTACTTC. The full variable domain, in which reference TRBV30 and TRBJ2-5 provide the parts outside the CDR3, is SQTIHQWPATLVQPVGSPLSLECTVEGTSNPNLYWYRQAAGRGLQLLFYSVGIGQISSEVPQNLSASRPQDRQFILSSKKLLLSDSGFYLCASEAGSQETQYFGPGTRLLVL.

This chain uses TRBV27 with TRBJ2-7; maybe TRBD1 (6 bases). V was cut by 1 base and J by 3 bases, with 13 bases left in between. The CDR3 spans 15 residues. CDR1 MNHEY and CDR2 SMNVEV come from the germline V gene (reference sequence). For the CDR3, the DNA is TGTGCCAGCAGTTTATTCTCGGGCAGGGGCTACGAGCAGTACTTC. It specifies CASSLFSGRGYEQYF.

Turning to this clone: The same CDR3 also results from other DNA sequences found in this sample. The V call is TRBV5-1, the J call TRBJ2-1; 11 bases match TRBD1. CDR1 SGHRS and CDR2 YFSETQ come from the germline V gene. The CDR3 loop spans 15 amino acids. V shed 8 bases, J shed 8 bases, and the junction held 12 bases outside the gene matches. CDR3 sequence: CASSRGQGAPDEQFF. The CDR3 DNA is TGCGCCAGTAGTCGCGGACAGGGGGCGCCGGATGAGCAGTTCTTC.

The chain recombines TRBV30 with TRBJ2-7; no firm D call. Per the germline V gene, CDR1 is GTSNPN and CDR2 is SVGIG (reference sequence). The CDR3 is made up of 14 amino acids. V was pared by 2 bases and J by 2 bases, with 13 bases between. CDR3 in DNA: TGTGCCTGGAGTCCCCCAGTCGGACCCTACGAGCAGTACTTC. Encoded protein: CAWSPPVGPYEQYF.

The chain carries TRBV2 and TRBJ2-1, with 11 bases fitting TRBD2. Germline V CDR1 and CDR2: SNHLY, FYNNEI. J was trimmed by 4 bases and V by 1 base; bases with no gene match: 12. This CDR3 comprises 19 residues. CDR3 coding DNA: TGTGCCAGCAGTGAAGTCCCCGCGTCTAGCGGGGGGTCATACAATGAGCAGTTCTTC. This gives the protein CASSEVPASSGGSYNEQFF.

The chain joins TRBV19 to TRBJ1-2; D ambiguous. Germline V lookup: CDR1 LNHDA, CDR2 SQIVND (reference sequence). Trimming shortened V by 5 bases and J by 8 bases, and 15 bases separated the two germline ends. CDR3 length: 13 residues. CDR3 loop: CASSSTGIWGYTF. The CDR3 DNA sequence: TGTGCCAGTAGTTCTACGGGAATTTGGGGCTACACCTTC.

The count of this clone is one. The V call is TRBV4-1, the J call TRBJ1-4, with a tentative D call TRBD1 (5 bases). CDR3 length equals 16 residues. Looked up from germline, CDR1 is MGHRA and CDR2 is YSYEKL. V was pared by 1 base and J by 8 bases, with 17 bases between. The CDR3 bases are TGCGCCAGCAGCCAAGGGGGGAGAGATTTGCAAGAAAAACTGTTTTTT. Encoded protein: CASSQGGRDLQEKLFF.

The V call is TRBV11-2, the J call TRBJ1-1; no clear D gene. V was clipped by 1 base and J by 1 base, with 7 bases between them. This CDR3 is 14 amino acids long. Looked up from germline, CDR1 is SGHAT and CDR2 is FQNNGV. The CDR3 nucleotides are TGTGCCAGCAGCTTAGGAACCCCGAACACTGAAGCTTTCTTT. Amino acid sequence: CASSLGTPNTEAFF.

By proportion, this clone is large. V and J are TRBV9 and TRBJ2-2; 7 bases fit TRBD1. The CDR3 has 15 residues. Germline lookup yields CDR1 SGDLS and CDR2 YYNGEE. The trim removed 0 bases at V and 3 bases at J, leaving 2 bases unmatched. CDR3 sequence (DNA): TGTGCCAGCAGCGTAGTTGGGACAGACACCGGGGAGCTGTTTTTT. Encoded protein: CASSVVGTDTGELFF.